One sample yielded the 14 T cell receptor beta chains listed below, sequenced in a study (dated by TCRdb to between 2014 and 2017). Libraries were constructed by 5' RACE. TCRdb names Illumina MiSeq as the instrument used. TCRdb itself trimmed the public reads at Q25 with fastp, ran MiXCR and retained productive beta chains. Rows are combined by CDR3 protein, so each entry shows the most common genes and DNA. In this sample the table shows 35,000 to 50,000 distinct CDR3 sequences, approximately 22% of which occur a single time. The ten largest clones take up around 4% of the sample. Cells that were CD4+CD25+CD127-/low were the ones isolated as Tregs. Input material: Tregs sorted from blood. These receptor sequences come from a female donor with breast cancer.

This clonotype rates as medium-sized (0.01 to 0.1%). The rearrangement joins TRBV11-1 to TRBJ2-3; D is uncertain. Trimming left V 1 base short and J 4 bases short, with 3 bases between. CDR1 is SGHAT and CDR2 is FQDESV in the germline V gene (reference sequence). CDR3 length: 12 residues. CDR3 in amino acids: CASSLEADTQYF. The CDR3 nucleotides read TGTGCCAGCAGCTTAGAAGCAGATACGCAGTATTTT. Filled out from reference TRBV11-1 and TRBJ2-3, the complete variable domain reads EAEVAQSPRYKITEKSQAVAFWCDPISGHATLYWYRQILGQGPELLVQFQDESVVDDSQLPKDRFSAERLKGVDSTLKIQPAELGDSAMYLCASSLEADTQYFGPGTRLTVL.

This sequence joins TRBV3-1 and TRBJ1-2; no clear D. Trimming stripped 1 base from V and 6 bases from J, with 24 bases between. Looked up from germline, CDR1 is LGHDT and CDR2 is YNNKEL (reference sequence). The CDR3 is 18 residues long. CDR3 in DNA: TGTGCCAGCAGCCAAGTGGCTCCAAGGGCAGGAAGGGTTGATGGCTACACCTTC. It translates to CASSQVAPRAGRVDGYTF.

The chain is built from TRBV4-2 and TRBJ1-2, with unresolved D. V lost 4 bases, J lost 7 bases, and 7 bases lay in between. The germline V gene has CDR1 LGHNA and CDR2 YNFKEQ. This CDR3 is built from 11 residues. The DNA of the CDR3 is TGTGCCAGCAGCCGAGACGGTGGCTACACCTTC. Encoded protein: CASSRDGGYTF.

This clonotype appeared once. Mismatch with germline at one junction end may stem from a read error. The genes are TRBV7-9 and TRBJ2-7; maybe TRBD2 (5 bases). This CDR3 has 14 amino acids. From germline, CDR1 is SEHNR and CDR2 FQNEAQ (reference sequence). The CDR3 loop is CASSLLGASCEQYF. CDR3 sequence (DNA): TGTGCCAGCAGCTTACTGGGAGCCTCCTGCGAGCAGTACTTC.

Ten or more counts support this clonotype. V gene TRBV9 combines with J gene TRBJ1-5; D unresolved. There are 15 residues in the CDR3. The V and J ends lost 4 bases and 0 bases respectively, with 11 bases between them. CDR1 is SGDLS and CDR2 is YYNGEE in the germline V gene. CDR3 sequence reads: CASSRWDNSNQPQHF. CDR3 in DNA: TGTGCCAGCAGCAGATGGGATAATAGCAATCAGCCCCAGCATTTT.

The chain couples TRBV20-1 to TRBJ1-5; perhaps TRBD1 as D (6 bases). V lost 2 bases and J 7 bases, leaving 12 bases between the germline ends. This CDR3 region has 13 residues. Per the germline V gene, CDR1 is DFQATT and CDR2 is SNEGSKA (reference sequence). The CDR3 region is CSARLGGAQPQHF. CDR3 nucleotides: TGCAGTGCTAGATTGGGGGGCGCGCAGCCCCAGCATTTT.

The chain combines TRBV30 with TRBJ2-1; D remains unclear. Germline V gene data show CDR1 as GTSNPN and CDR2 as SVGIG (reference sequence). V was cut by 0 bases and J by 7 bases, with 4 bases left in between. The CDR3 totals 11 residues. DNA for the CDR3: TGTGCCTGGAGTGTAATGAATGAGCAGTTCTTC. This encodes CAWSVMNEQFF.

A remark on this clonotype: This could be a read error, since a much larger clone is one nucleotide away. The chain carries TRBV10-3 and TRBJ1-1; D might be TRBD1 (5 bases). The V and J ends lost 2 bases and 10 bases respectively, with 17 bases between them. The CDR3 consists of 14 residues. Germline V gene sequence: CDR1 ENHRY, CDR2 SYGVKD. The CDR3 sequence is CAISEQGMAAVAFF. In DNA, the CDR3 is TGTGCCATCAGTGAGCAGGGAATGGCGGCTGTAGCTTTCTTT.

This clonotype came up many times. This sequence joins TRBV29-1 and TRBJ2-4; D call uncertain. Germline loops: CDR1 SQVTM, CDR2 ANQGSEA. CDR3 length: 12 amino acids. Trimming removed 3 bases at V and 1 base at J, with 4 bases between. The CDR3 DNA sequence: TGCAGCGTTGAGGAGGCCAAAAACATTCAGTACTTC. It yields the protein CSVEEAKNIQYF.

This chain uses TRBV20-1 with TRBJ2-5, with D hard to call. There are 12 residues in the CDR3. Germline values: CDR1 DFQATT, CDR2 SNEGSKA (reference sequence). The germline V and J ends were trimmed by 8 bases and 4 bases, with 14 bases remaining between them. This CDR3 reads CSPGLGPETQYF. The CDR3 nucleotides read TGCAGTCCAGGTTTGGGTCCAGAGACCCAGTACTTC.

The chain couples TRBV5-1 to TRBJ2-3; 9 bases are shared with TRBD2. The CDR3 extends over 18 amino acids. V was clipped by 4 bases and J by 4 bases; unmatched bases: 16. Germline lookup yields CDR1 SGHRS and CDR2 YFSETQ. The CDR3 reads CASSLQPRLAGAPDTQYF. DNA for the CDR3: TGCGCCAGCAGCCTCCAACCCAGATTAGCGGGAGCGCCAGATACGCAGTATTTT. The full variable domain, rest sourced from reference TRBV5-1 and TRBJ2-3, is KAGVTQTPRYLIKTRGQQVTLSCSPISGHRSVSWYQQTPGQGLQFLFEYFSETQRNKGNFPGRFSGRQFSNSRSEMNVSTLELGDSALYLCASSLQPRLAGAPDTQYFGPGTRLTVL.

Only a few counts were recorded for this clonotype. This rearrangement joins TRBV10-2 to TRBJ1-3; 9 bases line up with TRBD1. The germline V gene has CDR1 WSHSY and CDR2 SAAADI. V shed 6 bases and J 2 bases; nucleotides not matched to a gene: 2. The length of the CDR3 is 14 residues. The CDR3 coding sequence is TGCGCCAGCAGAAACAGGGGGCCTGGAAACACCATATATTTT. Its translation is CASRNRGPGNTIYF.

This chain links TRBV7-7 with TRBJ2-5, with D possibly matching TRBD2 (6 bases). V lost 4 bases and J 1 base, leaving 10 bases between the germline ends. Germline V gene sequence: CDR1 SSHAT, CDR2 FNYEAQ (reference sequence). CDR3 length: 14 amino acids. The CDR3 protein is CASSSVGGQETQYF. The CDR3 coding sequence is TGTGCCAGCAGCTCCGTGGGGGGCCAAGAGACCCAGTACTTC.

This clonotype was detected a few times. The V call is TRBV9, the J call TRBJ2-1; TRBD2 matches 13 bases. With 7 bases clipped from V and 7 bases from J, the junction kept 8 bases outside the gene matches. The CDR3 consists of 15 residues. Germline V gene sequence: CDR1 SGDLS, CDR2 YYNGEE. CDR3 DNA sequence: TGTGCCAGCGGACTAGCGGGAGAGGATGGGAATGAGCAGTTCTTC. Its translation is CASGLAGEDGNEQFF.